The 12 T cell receptor beta chains presented below share a single source sample, sequenced in a study of shared clonotypes between healthy human individuals. Profiling relied on immunoSEQ multiplex PCR, and the TCRdb table lists in-frame clones only, not all of them. Of roughly 2 million clones in the sample, approximately 96% are singletons; the top ten hold roughly 0.13%. Sequencing used naive CD4+ T cells sorted from blood. This sample's subset: CD45RA+ positively selected. The source of these receptors is a man between 18 and 29 years old in good health.

This chain links TRBV4-1 with TRBJ2-7, with D perhaps matching TRBD1 (5 bases). CDR1 and CDR2 (germline): MGHRA, YSYEKL. V shed 0 bases and J shed 4 bases, with 13 bases lying between them. The CDR3 is 15 amino acids. The CDR3, as DNA: TGCGCCAGCAGCCAAGAGCTTTTAGGGGCGTACGAGCAGTACTTC. It codes for CASSQELLGAYEQYF.

The chain couples TRBV6-1 to TRBJ1-6; D is unresolved. With 3 bases removed from V and 9 bases from J, the gap between germline ends came to 9 bases. The CDR3 runs 13 residues. Germline lookup yields CDR1 MNHNS and CDR2 SASEGT. The CDR3 region has the DNA TGTGCCAGCAGTGAGAGAGAGGGTTCACCCCTCCACTTT. Its translation is CASSEREGSPLHF.

This chain uses TRBV6-5 with TRBJ1-2; perhaps TRBD1 as D (6 bases). There are 13 residues in the CDR3. Germline CDR1 and CDR2: MNHEY and SVGAGI. The germline V and J ends were trimmed by 2 bases and 8 bases, with 12 bases remaining between them. CDR3 DNA: TGTGCCAGCAGTTACCGGGACATCGCGGGCTACACCTTC. As protein: CASSYRDIAGYTF.

A single count supports this clone. The rearrangement joins TRBV10-3 to TRBJ2-3; D unresolved. V was shortened by 6 bases and J by 0 bases, with 10 bases between the two germline ends. The CDR3 spans 14 residues. Germline V gene lookup returns CDR1 ENHRY and CDR2 SYGVKD. The CDR3 DNA follows: TGTGCCATCAGCTCGGAACTTAGCACAGATACGCAGTATTTT. It yields the protein CAISSELSTDTQYF.

Worth noting for this clone: The sample has other DNA sequences that encode this CDR3 too. The chain has TRBV30 and TRBJ2-1; a weak D match, TRBD2 (7 bases). V lost 0 bases and J lost 7, with 16 bases in between. The germline V gene has CDR1 GTSNPN and CDR2 SVGIG (reference sequence). The CDR3 is 15 residues long. CDR3 DNA sequence: TGTGCCTGGAGTGTACGTGCGGGGGCGAGGAATGAGCAGTTCTTC. It encodes CAWSVRAGARNEQFF.

This chain joins TRBV5-6 and TRBJ1-2; perhaps TRBD1 as D (5 bases). CDR1 and CDR2 (germline): SGHDT, YYEEEE. The germline V and J ends were trimmed by 4 bases and 6 bases, with 19 bases remaining between them. The length of the CDR3 is 15 residues. The CDR3 sequence: CASSPESLLGDGYTF. In DNA, the CDR3 is TGTGCCAGCAGCCCCGAGTCCCTTCTGGGGGATGGCTACACCTTC.

This rearrangement joins TRBV6-1 to TRBJ2-1; perhaps TRBD2 as D (5 bases). CDR3 length equals 15 residues. V dropped 4 bases and J dropped 4 bases, with 14 bases sitting between them. The V gene's germline CDR1 is MNHNS and CDR2 SASEGT. In nucleotides, the CDR3 is TGTGCCAGCAGTGGTCGGGGATTAATTTACAATGAGCAGTTCTTC. Its protein is CASSGRGLIYNEQFF.

This clone was seen once. The sample contains more than one DNA sequence encoding this CDR3. V is TRBV7-9 and J is TRBJ2-5; no firm D call. CDR3 length: 12 residues. Germline V lookup: CDR1 SEHNR, CDR2 FQNEAQ (reference sequence). Trimming pared 5 bases from V and 0 bases from J, leaving 4 bases between. This chain's CDR3 is CASSRDQETQYF. The CDR3 DNA reads as TGTGCCAGCAGCAGGGACCAAGAGACCCAGTACTTC.

The gene calls are TRBV27 and TRBJ2-1; D possibly corresponds to TRBD2 (5 bases). Germline lookup yields CDR1 MNHEY and CDR2 SMNVEV (reference sequence). This CDR3 comprises 16 residues. Trimming cost V 6 bases and J 6 bases, with 21 bases left between them. DNA of the CDR3: TGTGCCAGCAGCTTGGACTGGGCTAGCCCAAGCAATGAGCAGTTCTTC. Encoded protein: CASSLDWASPSNEQFF.

The rearrangement links TRBV7-2 to TRBJ1-1, with D uncertain. Trimming took off 5 bases at V and 0 bases at J, with 13 bases between the two ends. CDR3 length: 15 amino acids. Germline-derived CDR1 and CDR2 are SGHTA and FQGNSA. This chain's CDR3 is CASSLTPGLNTEAFF. The DNA for the CDR3 is TGTGCCAGCAGCCTTACCCCGGGGTTGAACACTGAAGCTTTCTTT.

CDR3 residues: CASSPGQGVGEQYF. The CDR3 DNA is TGTGCCAGCAGCCCGGGACAGGGAGTCGGCGAGCAGTACTTC. The genes are TRBV27 and TRBJ2-7; 9 nucleotides agree with TRBD1. Germline values: CDR1 MNHEY, CDR2 SMNVEV (reference sequence). J gave up 6 bases and V 6 bases, and 9 bases lay outside the gene matches. This CDR3 comprises 14 residues.

Regarding this clone: Other DNA sequences within the sample encode an identical CDR3. The CDR3 region is CASSWDRGDEQYF. The CDR3 nucleotides read TGCGCCAGCAGCTGGGACAGGGGGGACGAGCAGTACTTC. This chain joins TRBV5-1 and TRBJ2-7; 11 bases line up with TRBD1. The CDR3 consists of 13 residues. The germline V gene encodes CDR1 SGHRS and CDR2 YFSETQ. Trimming at V came to 3 bases and at J to 5 bases, leaving 1 base not matched to a gene.